Included here is one T cell receptor beta chain sequence, with context. Its antigen is still unknown. Repertoires were generated with immunoSEQ multiplex PCR, while TCRdb's copy carries only in-frame clones and drops some. The sample yields around 76,000 clones, less than 85% seen once. This sample was taken from a study of cytotoxic CD8 clonotypes in ibrutinib-treated CLL. As for the study in general: Mean productive templates were 255,043; mean productive rearrangements were approximately 94,000. Findings of the study overall: T-cell clonality at baseline went above that of age-matched healthy donors and rose and fell with circulating CD8+ T-cell counts. Sample timing was unmatched between remission and later-progressing patients; lymph nodes unstudied.

Germline values: CDR1 SQVTM, CDR2 ANQGSEA. The V end was cut by 7 bases, the J end by 3 bases, with 13 bases between. There are 12 residues in the CDR3. This rearrangement joins TRBV29-1 to TRBJ2-7; D might be TRBD1 or TRBD2, each matching 5 bases. This clonotype was obtained from a human donor with chronic lymphocytic leukemia. The sample was PBMCs, taken after 24 months of ibrutinib treatment. The chain's CDR3 is CSARDRSYEQYF. CDR3 coding DNA: TGCAGCGCACGGGACCGTAGCTACGAGCAGTACTTC.